Listed below are T cell receptor beta chains from one sample, sequenced in a study of blood T cells in healthy people across ages. TCRdb called the 5' RACE reads again in MiXCR, with one record for every CDR3 protein. Among 1.5 million to 2 million distinct CDR3 sequences listed, around 42% were seen once. Sequencing input: blood. The source of these receptors is a human donor in good health. The CDR3 runs from the conserved cysteine through the conserved F or W. D genes are given only for firm matches. Size tells how often a clone was seen (once, few, many) or the class of an expanded clone, and some rows leave it out.

v_call	clone_size	j_call	d_call	cdr3_aa	cdr3_nt
TRBV4-1	.	TRBJ2-3	.	CASSQGGGQVVITDTQYF	TGCGCCAGCAGCCAAGGGGGGGGACAGGTGGTTATCACAGATACGCAGTATTTT
TRBV19	.	TRBJ2-5	TRBD2	CASSIDSGGMDSYNEQYF	TGTGCCAGTAGTATAGACTCGGGGGGGATGGATTCCTACAATGAGCAGTACTTC
TRBV11-1	few	TRBJ1-2	TRBD1	CASSLGTANYYGYTF	TGTGCCAGCAGCTTGGGGACAGCAAACTACTATGGCTACACCTTC
TRBV7-8	few	TRBJ2-7	.	CASSLDLNYEQYF	TGTGCCAGCAGCTTAGATCTTAACTACGAGCAGTACTTC
TRBV29-1	.	TRBJ2-7	.	CSVGPGESAYEQYF	TGCAGCGTTGGTCCGGGCGAGTCTGCCTACGAGCAGTACTTC
TRBV4-2	.	TRBJ2-1	.	CASSQDRGPRGGNEQFF	TGTGCCAGCAGCCAAGATCGGGGCCCTAGGGGTGGCAATGAGCAGTTCTTC
TRBV5-1	.	TRBJ2-7	TRBD1	CASSLGTEFPYEQYF	TGCGCCAGCAGCTTAGGGACAGAATTTCCCTACGAGCAGTACTTC
TRBV4-1	.	TRBJ2-7	.	CASSHPRGYEQYF	TGCGCCAGCAGCCATCCCCGGGGCTACGAGCAGTACTTC
TRBV28	.	TRBJ1-2	TRBD1	CASGFRGQGVYAYGYTF	TGTGCCAGCGGGTTTAGAGGACAGGGGGTTTATGCCTATGGCTACACCTTC
TRBV6-5	many	TRBJ2-7	.	CASSTGTGAYEQYF	TGTGCCAGCAGTACCGGGACCGGCGCCTACGAGCAGTACTTC
TRBV11-2	.	TRBJ2-2	.	CACSLDGMELFF	TGTGCCTGCAGCTTAGACGGCATGGAGCTGTTTTTT
TRBV20-1	.	TRBJ2-5	TRBD2	CSARVGTSGAETQYF	TGCAGTGCTAGAGTTGGGACTAGCGGGGCGGAGACCCAGTACTTC
TRBV6-6	.	TRBJ2-3	.	CASSYSTSLDITDTQYF	TGTGCCAGCAGTTACTCTACTTCTCTCGATATCACAGATACGCAGTATTTT
TRBV3-1	few	TRBJ1-4	.	CASSQDRWNEKLFF	TGTGCCAGCAGCCAAGATAGATGGAATGAAAAACTGTTTTTT
TRBV7-9	.	TRBJ1-5	.	CASSPARQGYNQPQHF	TGTGCCAGCAGCCCCGCCCGGCAGGGGTACAATCAGCCCCAGCATTTT
TRBV6-2/TRBV6-3	.	TRBJ2-7	TRBD1	CASRSGTGHYEQYF	TGTGCCAGCAGATCCGGGACAGGGCACTACGAGCAGTACTTC
TRBV7-9	.	TRBJ2-2	.	CASSPIRLGAVNTGELFF	TGTGCCAGCAGCCCGATCAGACTAGGGGCCGTGAACACCGGGGAGCTGTTTTTT
TRBV18	.	TRBJ2-7	.	CASSPSRGVAYEQYF	TGTGCCAGCTCACCAAGTCGGGGCGTAGCCTACGAGCAGTACTTC
TRBV20-1	.	TRBJ2-7	TRBD1	CSALGQGRDEQYF	TGCAGTGCCCTGGGACAGGGTCGCGACGAGCAGTACTTC
TRBV6-2/TRBV6-3	.	TRBJ2-1	TRBD2	CASSFSETSVYNEQFF	TGTGCCAGCAGCTTCTCTGAGACTAGCGTTTACAATGAGCAGTTCTTC
TRBV3-1	few	TRBJ2-2	.	CASSQGLANTGELFF	TGTGCCAGCAGCCAAGGACTAGCGAACACCGGGGAGCTGTTTTTT
TRBV9	.	TRBJ1-2	.	CASSGPSKVLYGYTF	TGTGCCAGCAGCGGCCCTTCTAAGGTTCTCTATGGCTACACCTTC
TRBV3-1	.	TRBJ2-7	.	CASSHPPDSERGRASEQYF	TGTGCCAGCAGCCACCCCCCTGACTCGGAGAGGGGGAGGGCTTCAGAGCAGTACTTC
TRBV2	.	TRBJ1-5	.	CASSPPLSNQPQHF	TGTGCCAGCAGCCCTCCCCTTAGCAATCAGCCCCAGCATTTT
TRBV7-9	.	TRBJ2-1	TRBD2	CASSLEAGSSYNEQFF	TGTGCCAGCAGCTTAGAAGCGGGGAGCTCCTACAATGAGCAGTTCTTC
TRBV20-1	.	TRBJ1-2	.	CSARDGRGNNYGYTF	TGCAGTGCTAGAGATGGTCGGGGGAACAACTATGGCTACACCTTC
TRBV20-1	.	TRBJ1-1	.	CSASSNRAQDTEAFF	TGCAGTGCTAGCAGCAACAGGGCCCAAGACACTGAAGCTTTCTTT
TRBV4-3	many	TRBJ2-4	TRBD1	CASSQGQGWEQYF	TGCGCCAGCAGCCAAGGACAGGGCTGGGAGCAGTACTTC
TRBV6-5	.	TRBJ2-5	.	CASSYFEGGQETQYF	TGTGCCAGCAGTTACTTCGAGGGGGGTCAAGAGACCCAGTACTTC
TRBV4-2	few	TRBJ2-3	TRBD1	CASKIGQGPDTQYF	TGTGCCAGCAAGATCGGACAGGGGCCAGATACGCAGTATTTT
TRBV5-1	.	TRBJ2-2	TRBD2	CASSPRGAGGVANTGELFF	TGCGCCAGCAGCCCACGGGGAGCGGGGGGCGTTGCGAACACCGGGGAGCTGTTTTTT
TRBV7-3	few	TRBJ1-6	.	CASSIGGVHSPLHF	TGTGCCAGCAGCATTGGCGGGGTACATTCACCCCTCCACTTT
TRBV6-5	few	TRBJ1-1	TRBD1	CASRLGGEAFF	TGTGCCAGCAGACTAGGGGGCGAAGCTTTCTTT
TRBV7-9	.	TRBJ2-7	.	CASDSKAIYEQYF	TGTGCCAGCGATTCAAAGGCGATCTACGAGCAGTACTTC
TRBV18	.	TRBJ2-1	.	CASSISLGGIYNEQFF	TGTGCCAGCTCAATCTCCCTAGGCGGGATCTACAATGAGCAGTTCTTC
TRBV5-1	few	TRBJ1-5	.	CASSIGGKGNQPQHF	TGCGCCAGCAGCATTGGAGGGAAAGGCAATCAGCCCCAGCATTTT
TRBV12-3/TRBV12-4	.	TRBJ2-1	TRBD2	CASCHRRGDNEQFF	TGTGCCAGCTGCCATCGGCGGGGGGACAATGAGCAGTTCTTC
TRBV15	.	TRBJ1-2	.	CATSRWGGFETAVDGYTF	TGTGCCACCAGCAGATGGGGCGGATTTGAGACAGCAGTGGATGGCTACACCTTC
TRBV6-2/TRBV6-3	.	TRBJ2-3	TRBD2	CASSHSGGPFTDTQYF	TGTGCCAGCAGTCATAGCGGGGGCCCTTTCACAGATACGCAGTATTTT
TRBV20-1	few	TRBJ1-1	TRBD1	CSASVGGGYTEAFF	TGCAGTGCTAGTGTTGGAGGGGGCTACACTGAAGCTTTCTTT
TRBV6-2/TRBV6-3	.	TRBJ1-1	TRBD1	CASTFDRVTEAFF	TGTGCCAGCACCTTCGACAGGGTCACTGAAGCTTTCTTT
TRBV6-2/TRBV6-3	.	TRBJ2-1	TRBD2	CASSYSIAGGPNEQFF	TGTGCCAGCAGTTACTCGATCGCGGGGGGGCCCAATGAGCAGTTCTTC
TRBV20-1	.	TRBJ2-1	.	CSARDRRGLNEQFF	TGCAGTGCTAGAGACAGGCGGGGGCTAAATGAGCAGTTCTTC
TRBV6-1	.	TRBJ2-1	TRBD1	CASSPLATGATYNEQFF	TGTGCCAGCAGTCCTCTGGCGACAGGGGCGACCTACAATGAGCAGTTCTTC
TRBV7-2	.	TRBJ1-2	.	CASSLLHTLIYGYTF	TGTGCCAGCAGCTTATTACACACATTGATTTATGGCTACACCTTC
TRBV7-2	few	TRBJ2-1	TRBD2	CASSAREDVGSYNEQFF	TGTGCCAGCAGTGCGCGGGAGGACGTGGGGAGTTACAATGAGCAGTTCTTC
TRBV7-2	few	TRBJ2-7	.	CASSLSSTGYEQYF	TGTGCCAGCAGCTTATCTAGTACCGGCTACGAGCAGTACTTC
TRBV29-1	.	TRBJ1-2	.	CSVKSRAVYGYTF	TGCAGCGTTAAGTCTCGGGCTGTCTATGGCTACACCTTC
TRBV7-2	few	TRBJ2-5	.	CASSFGGSTETQYF	TGTGCCAGCAGCTTCGGGGGTTCAACGGAGACCCAGTACTTC
TRBV5-1	.	TRBJ2-3	.	CASHATDTQYF	TGCGCCAGTCACGCCACAGATACGCAGTATTTT
TRBV11-2	.	TRBJ2-1	.	CASSSDSWVIRDEQFF	TGTGCCAGCAGCTCCGACTCTTGGGTAATTAGGGACGAGCAGTTCTTC